The clone carrying this T cell receptor beta chain was seen repeatedly, ten times or more. The antigen is unknown. This record belongs to a study of neurological immune-mediated disorders. Study-wide points: The greatest TCR clonal expansion appeared in HTLV-1-associated myelopathy and the smallest, falling below healthy controls, in multiple sclerosis.

From 15-18 subjects, over 190 million TCR-beta sequences were obtained in each sequencing run. Via MiXCR, TCRdb re-called the 5' RACE reads, giving one row per CDR3 protein. The data hold about 55,000 distinct CDR3 sequences, with 24% observed a single time. V lost 3 bases to trimming and J lost 6 bases, with 15 bases between them. This CDR3 comprises 14 residues. Per the germline V gene, CDR1 is PRHDT and CDR2 is FYEKMQ (reference sequence). Time point indicated: technical triplicate 2. Unsorted libraries were derived from 2 million PBMCs stored at -80 C. Material for sequencing was PBMCs. This TCR was sampled from a man between 60 and 75 years old with HTLV-1-associated myelopathy (HAM/TSP). The chain couples TRBV13 to TRBJ2-7, with a weak D call TRBD2 (5 bases). The chain's CDR3 is CASSFSAGLSEQYF. DNA for the CDR3: TGTGCCAGCAGCTTCTCAGCCGGACTCTCCGAGCAGTACTTC.